This TCR beta chain was sequenced during a study of human T cells and chemical hapten exposure. TCRdb re-called the RACE reads through MiXCR, storing one row per CDR3 protein. This sample has approximately 87,000 distinct CDR3 sequences; approximately 10% occur once, and the top ten carry 2.5% to 4%. The sample holds many counts of this clonotype. The time point here: patch test 2, 6 weeks after DPC sensitization. Described treatment: therapeutic diphenylcyclopropenone sensitization with weekly scalp DPC. CDR1 and CDR2 (germline): MNHEY, SVGAGI. J was trimmed by 7 bases and V by 2 bases; bases with no gene match: 3. The length of the CDR3 is 14 residues.

The material was whole blood, obtained in connection with sensitization to the hapten diphenylcyclopropenone (DPC). The chain links TRBV6-5 to TRBJ1-5; 9 nucleotides line up with TRBD1. The receptor comes from a woman aged 40 to 55 with alopecia areata. Some clones in this sample may be carry-over from other donors' samples. The chain's CDR3 is CASSYGTGTQPQHF. In DNA form, the CDR3 reads TGTGCCAGCAGTTACGGGACAGGGACGCAGCCCCAGCATTTT.